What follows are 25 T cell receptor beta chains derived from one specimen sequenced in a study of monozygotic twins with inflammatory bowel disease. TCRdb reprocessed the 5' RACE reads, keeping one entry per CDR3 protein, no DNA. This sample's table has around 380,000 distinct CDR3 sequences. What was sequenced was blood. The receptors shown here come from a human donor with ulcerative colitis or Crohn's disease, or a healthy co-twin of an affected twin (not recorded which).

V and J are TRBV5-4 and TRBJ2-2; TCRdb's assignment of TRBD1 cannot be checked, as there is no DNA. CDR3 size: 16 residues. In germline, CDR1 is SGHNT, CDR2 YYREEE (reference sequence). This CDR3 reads CASSLLGQKKAGELFF. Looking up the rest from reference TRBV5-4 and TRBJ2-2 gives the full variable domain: ETGVTQSPTHLIKTRGQQVTLRCSSQSGHNTVSWYQQALGQGPQFIFQYYREEENGRGNFPPRFSGLQFPNYSSELNVNALELDDSALYLCASSLLGQKKAGELFFGEGSRLTVL.

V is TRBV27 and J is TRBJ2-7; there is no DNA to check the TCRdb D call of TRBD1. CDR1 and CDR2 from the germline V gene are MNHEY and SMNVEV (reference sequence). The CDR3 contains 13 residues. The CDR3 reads CASSHRSYYEQYF.

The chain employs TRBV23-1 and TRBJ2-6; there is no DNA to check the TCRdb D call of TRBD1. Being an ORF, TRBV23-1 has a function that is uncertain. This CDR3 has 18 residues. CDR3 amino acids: CASSHGVSGSYGANVLTF.

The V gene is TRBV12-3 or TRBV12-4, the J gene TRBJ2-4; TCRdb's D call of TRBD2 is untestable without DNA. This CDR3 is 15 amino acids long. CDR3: CASSESGGAKNIQYF.

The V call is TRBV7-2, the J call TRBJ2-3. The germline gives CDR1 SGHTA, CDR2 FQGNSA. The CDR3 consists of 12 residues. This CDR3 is CASRAITDTQYF.

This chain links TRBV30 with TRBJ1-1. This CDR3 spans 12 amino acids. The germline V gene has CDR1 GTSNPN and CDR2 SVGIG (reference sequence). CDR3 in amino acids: CAWSDVGPEAFF. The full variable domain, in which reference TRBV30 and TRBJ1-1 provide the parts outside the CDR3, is SQTIHQWPATLVQPVGSPLSLECTVEGTSNPNLYWYRQAAGRGLQLLFYSVGIGQISSEVPQNLSASRPQDRQFILSSKKLLLSDSGFYLCAWSDVGPEAFFGQGTRLTVV.

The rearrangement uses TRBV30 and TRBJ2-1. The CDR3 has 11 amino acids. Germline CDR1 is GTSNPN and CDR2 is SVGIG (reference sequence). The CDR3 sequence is CAWTTQDEQFF.

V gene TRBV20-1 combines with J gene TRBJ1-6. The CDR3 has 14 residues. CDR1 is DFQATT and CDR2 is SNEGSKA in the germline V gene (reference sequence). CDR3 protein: CSAREGSYNSPLHF.

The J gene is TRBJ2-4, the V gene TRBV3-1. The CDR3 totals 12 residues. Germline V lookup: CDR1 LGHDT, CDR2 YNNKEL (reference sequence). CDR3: CASSRTKNIQYF.

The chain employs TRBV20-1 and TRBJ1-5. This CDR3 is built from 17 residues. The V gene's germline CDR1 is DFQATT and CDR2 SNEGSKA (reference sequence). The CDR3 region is CSARTGGGGYSNQPQHF.

The CDR3 loop reads CASSLRDREGYTF. V is TRBV25-1 and J is TRBJ1-2; with no DNA, the TCRdb D assignment of TRBD1 cannot be verified. CDR1 and CDR2 from the germline V gene are MGHDK and SYGVNS. The CDR3 is made up of 13 amino acids.

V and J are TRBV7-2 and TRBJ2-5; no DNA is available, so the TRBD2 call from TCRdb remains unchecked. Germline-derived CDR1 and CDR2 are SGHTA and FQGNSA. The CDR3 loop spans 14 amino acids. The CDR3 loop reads CASSLGLREWTQYF.

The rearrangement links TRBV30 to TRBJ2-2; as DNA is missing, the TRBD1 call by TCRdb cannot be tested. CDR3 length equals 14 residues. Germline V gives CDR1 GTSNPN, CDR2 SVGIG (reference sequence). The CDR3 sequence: CAWDVGDGTGELFF.

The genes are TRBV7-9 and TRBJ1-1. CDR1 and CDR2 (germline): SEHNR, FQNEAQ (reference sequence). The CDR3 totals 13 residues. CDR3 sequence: CASSRRGGPEAFF.

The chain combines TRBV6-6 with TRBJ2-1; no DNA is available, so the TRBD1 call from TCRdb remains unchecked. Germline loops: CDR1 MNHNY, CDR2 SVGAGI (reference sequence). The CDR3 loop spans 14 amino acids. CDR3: CASQRDISYNEQFF.

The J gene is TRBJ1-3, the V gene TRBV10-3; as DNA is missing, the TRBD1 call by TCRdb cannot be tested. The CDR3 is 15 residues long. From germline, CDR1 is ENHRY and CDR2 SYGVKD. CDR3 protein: CAISGQVHSGNTIYF.

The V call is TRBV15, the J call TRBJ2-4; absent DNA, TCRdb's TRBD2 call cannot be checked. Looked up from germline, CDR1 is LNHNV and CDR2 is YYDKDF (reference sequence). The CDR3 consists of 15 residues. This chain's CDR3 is CATSNGGARGNIQYF. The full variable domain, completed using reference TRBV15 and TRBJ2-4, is DAMVIQNPRYQVTQFGKPVTLSCSQTLNHNVMYWYQQKSSQAPKLLFHYYDKDFNNEADTPDNFQSRRPNTSFCFLDIRSPGLGDTAMYLCATSNGGARGNIQYFGAGTRLSVL.

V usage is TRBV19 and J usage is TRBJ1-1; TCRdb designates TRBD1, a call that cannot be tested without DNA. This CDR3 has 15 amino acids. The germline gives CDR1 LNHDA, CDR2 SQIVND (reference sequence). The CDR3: CASRTPGQGMTEAFF.

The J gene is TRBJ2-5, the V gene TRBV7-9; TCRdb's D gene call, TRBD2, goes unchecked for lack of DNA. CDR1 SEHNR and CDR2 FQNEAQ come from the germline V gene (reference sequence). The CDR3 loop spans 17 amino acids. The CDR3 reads CASSQPPGYRVLETQYF.

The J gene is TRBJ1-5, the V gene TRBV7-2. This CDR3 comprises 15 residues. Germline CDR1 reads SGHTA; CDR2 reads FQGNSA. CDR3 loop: CASSPRSESNQPQHF.

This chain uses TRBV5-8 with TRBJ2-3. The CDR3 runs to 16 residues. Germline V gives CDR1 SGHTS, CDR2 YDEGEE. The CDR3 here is CASSLAASGHTDTQYF.

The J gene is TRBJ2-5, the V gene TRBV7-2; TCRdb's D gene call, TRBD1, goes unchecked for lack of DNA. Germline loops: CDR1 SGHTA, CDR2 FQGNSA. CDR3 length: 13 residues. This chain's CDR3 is CASSLGAVETQYF.

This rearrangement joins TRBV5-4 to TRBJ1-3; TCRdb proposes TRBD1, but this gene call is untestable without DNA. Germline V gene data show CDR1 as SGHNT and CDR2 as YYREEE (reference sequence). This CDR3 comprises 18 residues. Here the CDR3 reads CASSLPSKGGRSGNTIYF.

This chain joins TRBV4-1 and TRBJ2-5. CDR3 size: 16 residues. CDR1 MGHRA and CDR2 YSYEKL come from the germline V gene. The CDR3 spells CASSQVREPFGETQYF.

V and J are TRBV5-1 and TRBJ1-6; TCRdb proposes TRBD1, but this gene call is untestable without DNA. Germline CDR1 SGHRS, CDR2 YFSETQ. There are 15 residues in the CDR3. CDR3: CASSLVQGSNSPLHF.